Listed here are 17 T cell receptor beta chains from one sample, sequenced in a study of cytomegalovirus exposure and HLA in healthy donors. In the PCR, 60 Vbeta and 13 Jbeta primers were used. Profiled with immunoSEQ multiplex PCR; TCRdb holds only in-frame clones, not every one. The sample holds approximately 120,000 clones; under 85% are singletons and the top ten take approximately 8.4%. The sample was PBMCs. Receptor source: a man aged 35 to 55 in good health and CMV-seronegative.

CDR3 residues: CASSGGPGRASGNTIYF. In DNA form, the CDR3 reads TGTGCCAGCAGTGGTGGGCCAGGCAGGGCCTCCGGAAACACCATATATTTT. The gene calls are TRBV2 and TRBJ1-3; tentative D call: TRBD1 (5 bases). This CDR3 region has 17 residues. Germline V gene data show CDR1 as SNHLY and CDR2 as FYNNEI. The germline V and J ends were trimmed by 4 bases and 4 bases, with 20 bases remaining between them.

The chain links TRBV6-6 to TRBJ1-1; D remains ambiguous. Germline V lookup: CDR1 MNHNY, CDR2 SVGAGI (reference sequence). Trimming left V 2 bases short and J 3 bases short, with 10 bases between. This CDR3 has 14 residues. The CDR3 is CASSYEREDTEAFF. Written as DNA, the CDR3 is TGTGCCAGCAGTTACGAAAGAGAGGACACTGAAGCTTTCTTT.

This chain links TRBV4-3 with TRBJ1-5; 10 bases are shared with TRBD1. V lost 0 bases, J lost 5 bases, and 7 bases stayed unmatched. The CDR3 has 17 amino acids. CDR1 is LGHNA, CDR2 YSLEER, per germline. CDR3 region: CASSQDIYGTGDQPQHF. The CDR3 nucleotides are TGCGCCAGCAGCCAAGATATTTACGGGACAGGGGATCAGCCCCAGCATTTT.

The chain links TRBV19 to TRBJ1-3; D not certain. CDR3 length: 17 amino acids. Trimming left V 3 bases short and J 0 bases short, with 15 bases between. Germline CDR1 reads LNHDA; CDR2 reads SQIVND (reference sequence). CDR3 nucleotide sequence: TGTGCCAGTAGTATCAAAAGACACTCTGCCTCTGGAAACACCATATATTTT. It is translated as CASSIKRHSASGNTIYF. The full variable domain, in which reference TRBV19 and TRBJ1-3 provide the parts outside the CDR3, is DGGITQSPKYLFRKEGQNVTLSCEQNLNHDAMYWYRQDPGQGLRLIYYSQIVNDFQKGDIAEGYSVSREKKESFPLTVTSAQKNPTAFYLCASSIKRHSASGNTIYFGEGSWLTVV.

The chain carries TRBV21-1 and TRBJ2-2; no check of the table's D call, TRBD1, against the DNA was made. TRBV21-1 is annotated as a pseudogene. The CDR3 is made up of 14 amino acids. The CDR3 sequence: CASRRDKITGELFF. The CDR3 DNA follows: TGTGCCAGCAGACGGGACAAGATCACCGGGGAGCTGTTTTTT.

This chain links TRBV27 with TRBJ2-4; 8 nucleotides line up with TRBD1. Looked up from germline, CDR1 is MNHEY and CDR2 is SMNVEV (reference sequence). The V gene end was trimmed by 7 bases and the J gene end by 9 bases; junction bases not matched to a gene: 11. The CDR3 is 14 amino acids. The CDR3 region has the DNA TGTGCCAGCACCATGACAGGGGCCACGGGCATTCAGTACTTC. Protein sequence: CASTMTGATGIQYF.

Only one count was recorded for this clone. At one boundary the junction diverges from the germline segment, which might be a read error. The chain links TRBV19 to TRBJ2-5; possibly TRBD1 or TRBD2 for D (6 bases each). CDR1 and CDR2 (germline): LNHDA, SQIVND (reference sequence). This CDR3 is built from 16 residues. Written as DNA, the CDR3 is TGTGCCAGCAGTAGGGGGGATAGCGGAGGGTGGGAGACCCAGTACTTC. Translation gives CASSRGDSGGWETQYF.

The chain uses TRBV7-9 and TRBJ2-3; TRBD1 matches at 7 bases. There are 14 residues in the CDR3. J gave up 7 bases and V 5 bases, and 9 bases lay outside the gene matches. CDR1 and CDR2 (germline): SEHNR, FQNEAQ (reference sequence). The CDR3 DNA sequence: TGTGCCAGCAGCCCGGGACAGAATATGTATACGCAGTATTTT. Translation gives CASSPGQNMYTQYF.

This clone was seen more than once but under ten times. The V gene is TRBV4-1, the J gene TRBJ1-6, with 7 bases aligning to TRBD1. Germline loops: CDR1 MGHRA, CDR2 YSYEKL. Losses at the gene ends were 4 bases for V and 7 bases for J; bases not matched to a gene: 19. CDR3 size: 19 residues. The CDR3 spells CASSLQGVQGGLANSPLHF. CDR3 DNA: TGCGCCAGCAGCCTTCAGGGGGTACAGGGAGGCCTTGCGAATTCACCCCTCCACTTT.

The V gene is TRBV7-9, the J gene TRBJ1-2, with D tentatively TRBD1 (5 bases). The V gene's germline CDR1 is SEHNR and CDR2 FQNEAQ (reference sequence). The ends were cut back, 5 bases at V and 0 bases at J, with 19 bases in the middle. The CDR3 has 17 amino acids. The CDR3 here is CASSPDSYTLANYGYTF. The CDR3 DNA reads as TGTGCCAGCAGCCCCGACAGCTATACGTTGGCTAACTATGGCTACACCTTC. Full variable domain (remainder filled in from reference TRBV7-9 and TRBJ1-2): DTGVSQNPRHKITKRGQNVTFRCDPISEHNRLYWYRQTLGQGPEFLTYFQNEAQLEKSRLLSDRFSAERPKGSFSTLEIQRTEQGDSAMYLCASSPDSYTLANYGYTFGSGTRLTVV.

This chain uses TRBV4-2 with TRBJ2-3, with D possibly TRBD1 on 6 matching bases. V lost 1 base to trimming and J lost 4 bases, with 15 bases between them. The V gene's germline CDR1 is LGHNA and CDR2 YNFKEQ. The CDR3 consists of 16 residues. The DNA for the CDR3 is TGTGCCAGCAGCCAAGCGTTGCGCTCAGGGGCAGATACGCAGTATTTT. The encoded protein is CASSQALRSGADTQYF.

The chain carries TRBV5-8 and TRBJ1-5, with 7 bases fitting TRBD1. This CDR3 comprises 13 residues. Per germline, CDR1 SGHTS and CDR2 YDEGEE. V was pared by 4 bases and J by 4 bases, with 2 bases of the junction left unmatched. CDR3 sequence: CASSRDRNQPQHF. CDR3 bases: TGTGCCAGCAGCCGGGACAGAAATCAGCCCCAGCATTTT. Together with reference TRBV5-8 and TRBJ1-5, the CDR3 gives the full variable domain: EAGVTQSPTHLIKTRGQQATLRCSPISGHTSVYWYQQALGLGLQFLLWYDEGEERNRGNFPPRFSGRQFPNYSSELNVNALELEDSALYLCASSRDRNQPQHFGDGTRLSIL.

The rearrangement uses TRBV5-8 and TRBJ2-1, with D uncertain. The V gene's germline CDR1 is SGHTS and CDR2 YDEGEE. V was clipped by 4 bases and J by 10 bases, with 12 bases between them. CDR3 length: 12 amino acids. The CDR3 spells CASSPLSREQFF. In nucleotides, the CDR3 is TGTGCCAGCAGCCCCCTATCTCGGGAGCAGTTCTTC.

The chain couples TRBV9 to TRBJ1-1; 8 nucleotides align to TRBD1. V was clipped by 4 bases and J by 5 bases; unmatched bases: 10. CDR3 length: 15 residues. Per the germline V gene, CDR1 is SGDLS and CDR2 is YYNGEE. CDR3 bases: TGTGCCAGCAGCCCGACGACAGGGGTGAGGACTGAAGCTTTCTTT. As protein: CASSPTTGVRTEAFF.

This sequence joins TRBV7-2 and TRBJ1-4; tentatively, D is TRBD1 (5 bases). The length of the CDR3 is 16 residues. Germline loops: CDR1 SGHTA, CDR2 FQGNSA. Trimming shortened V by 5 bases and J by 0 bases, and 13 bases separated the two germline ends. CDR3 protein: CASSRNQGSTNEKLFF. The CDR3, as DNA: TGTGCCAGCAGCCGTAACCAGGGCTCAACTAATGAAAAACTGTTTTTT.

The chain is built from TRBV10-3 and TRBJ2-7; 10 bases are a match to TRBD1. This CDR3 contains 16 residues. Germline V gives CDR1 ENHRY, CDR2 SYGVKD. V gave up 3 bases and J gave up 7 bases; unmatched junction bases: 12. CDR3 protein: CAISERTDRGAREQYF. CDR3 sequence (DNA): TGTGCCATCAGTGAACGAACGGACAGGGGGGCTAGGGAGCAGTACTTC.

Regarding this clone: One junction end does not reproduce the germline sequence, and a read error may be involved. This chain joins TRBV19 and TRBJ2-3; TRBD2 aligns across 11 bases. The CDR3 runs to 16 residues. In germline, CDR1 is LNHDA, CDR2 SQIVND (reference sequence). For the CDR3, the DNA is TGTGCCAGTAGTTCCCCTCTAGCGGGGGGATCAGAAACGCAGTATTTT. This gives the protein CASSSPLAGGSETQYF.